One T cell receptor (beta chain) is described in this entry. Its antigen is unidentified. The data are from a study of T-cell memory formation after mild COVID-19. The overall study: For the most part, TCR clusters were specific to one donor.

Study conclusions and caveats: A balance of CD4 and CD8 characterized clones contracting day 15 to 85, whereas later expanders leaned CD4+.

Using its own MiXCR run on the 5' RACE reads, TCRdb lists one record per CDR3 protein. The sample includes approximately 190,000 distinct CDR3 sequences, approximately 16% of them seen just once. The receptor was derived from an adult woman who had mild COVID-19 (a few samples of this study predate the infection). Cell type and time point are not known. The specimen was PBMCs or a T cell subset sorted from them (not recorded which).

The CDR3 sequence: CASSLGLWAGTGDNQPQHF. DNA of the CDR3: TGTGCCAGCAGTTTAGGTCTGTGGGCCGGGACAGGGGACAATCAGCCCCAGCATTTT. The V gene is TRBV12-3 or TRBV12-4, the J gene TRBJ1-5; TRBD1 matches at 10 bases. Losses at the gene ends were 1 base for V and 3 bases for J; bases not matched to a gene: 12. The CDR3 is 19 amino acids.